Listed below are T cell receptor beta chains from one sample, sequenced in a study of blood T cell repertoires in COVID-19. The repertoire was sequenced with immunoSEQ multiplex PCR; TCRdb's copy has only in-frame clones and lacks some. The table has around 99,000 clones, around 82% seen once. The source material was peripheral blood. All receptors come from a human donor in a cohort sampled during active COVID-19. Both conserved end residues are part of each CDR3. A D gene is named only where the DNA matches it firmly. Clone sizes are given selectively: once, few, many, or a class where the clone is expanded.

TRBJ2-7 | TRBD1 | TRBV30 | - | CAWSTLATGGAYEQYF | TGTGCCTGGAGTACTCTAGCCACAGGGGGCGCCTACGAGCAGTACTTC
TRBJ2-2 | TRBD2 | TRBV11-3 | - | CASSLSGNGELFF | TGTGCCAGCAGCTTGAGCGGGAATGGGGAGCTGTTTTTT
TRBJ1-2 | - | TRBV28 | - | CASRPDRNYGYTF | TGTGCCAGCAGACCTGACAGAAACTATGGCTACACCTTC
TRBJ2-7 | TRBD1 | TRBV30 | - | CAWSGGQGTHYEQYF | TGTGCCTGGAGTGGGGGACAGGGGACCCACTACGAGCAGTACTTC
TRBJ2-3 | TRBD2 | TRBV3-1/TRBV3-2 | - | CASSQVAGSTDTQYF | TGTGCCAGCAGCCAAGTAGCGGGGAGCACAGATACGCAGTATTTT
TRBJ2-3 | - | TRBV21-1 | - | CASSITTPTDTQYF | TGTGCCAGCAGCATCACAACCCCCACAGATACGCAGTATTTT
TRBJ1-5 | - | TRBV7-3 | few | CASSLIPDKNFGYSNQPQHF | TGTGCCAGCAGCTTAATCCCTGACAAGAACTTCGGCTATAGCAATCAGCCCCAGCATTTT
TRBJ1-2 | - | TRBV29-1 | - | CSVEGLLGGLGYGYTF | TGCAGCGTTGAAGGTCTATTGGGGGGGCTTGGCTATGGCTACACCTTC
TRBJ1-1 | - | TRBV5-4 | - | CASSFSRDTEAFF | TGTGCCAGCAGCTTTTCGAGGGACACTGAAGCTTTCTTT
TRBJ2-1 | TRBD2 | TRBV7-6 | - | CASSLRASGSSEQFF | TGTGCCAGCAGCTTAAGGGCTAGCGGGAGCAGCGAGCAGTTCTTC
TRBJ1-1 | TRBD1 | TRBV15 | few | CATSDRDFGNTEAFF | TGTGCCACCAGCGACAGGGATTTTGGGAACACTGAAGCTTTCTTT
TRBJ1-1 | TRBD1 | TRBV5-1 | - | CASRLTGATAEAFF | TGCGCCAGCAGACTAACAGGGGCAACGGCTGAAGCTTTCTTT
TRBJ1-1 | - | TRBV7-2 | - | CASSPQGLRVNTEAFF | TGTGCCAGCAGCCCACAGGGTTTACGGGTGAACACTGAAGCTTTCTTT
TRBJ2-1 | TRBD2 | TRBV9 | - | CASSVGWRGAYNEQFF | TGTGCCAGCAGCGTAGGATGGCGGGGGGCCTACAATGAGCAGTTCTTC
TRBJ1-5 | TRBD1 | TRBV7-2 | - | CASSLGPTGGGQPQHF | TGTGCCAGCAGCTTAGGACCGACAGGGGGGGGACAGCCCCAGCATTTT
TRBJ2-2 | TRBD2 | TRBV6-2/TRBV6-3 | - | CASSYSMEAGLPNTGELFF | TGTGCCAGCAGTTACTCGATGGAAGCGGGGTTACCAAACACCGGGGAGCTGTTTTTT
TRBJ1-4 | - | TRBV9 | - | CASSVLAANEKLFF | TGTGCCAGCAGCGTACTGGCTGCTAATGAAAAACTGTTTTTT
TRBJ2-3 | TRBD1 | TRBV5-1 | - | CASSNRGSTDTQYF | TGCGCCAGCAGCAACAGGGGATCTACAGATACGCAGTATTTT
TRBJ2-1 | TRBD2 | TRBV14 | - | CASSQVFSGTSGTRKNEQFF | TGTGCCAGCAGCCAAGTCTTCTCGGGGACTAGCGGGACACGGAAGAATGAGCAGTTCTTC
TRBJ2-2 | - | TRBV19 | - | CASSSYAGILNTGELFF | TGTGCCAGTAGTTCGTACGCCGGGATTTTGAACACCGGGGAGCTGTTTTTT
TRBJ1-2 | - | TRBV30 | - | CAWGRGVPNYGYTF | TGTGCCTGGGGACGGGGGGTTCCTAACTATGGCTACACCTTC
TRBJ2-1 | TRBD2 | TRBV3-1/TRBV3-2 | - | CASSPFLAGEYNEQFF | TGTGCCAGCAGCCCGTTTCTAGCGGGAGAATACAATGAGCAGTTCTTC
TRBJ1-2 | TRBD1 | TRBV28 | once | CASRPVTGGSYGYTF | TGTGCCAGCAGACCCGTTACAGGGGGCAGCTATGGCTACACCTTC
TRBJ2-3 | TRBD2 | TRBV6-5 | - | CASTSGSTDTQYF | TGTGCCAGCACTAGCGGGAGTACAGATACGCAGTATTTT
TRBJ1-1 | - | TRBV12-3/TRBV12-4 | once | CASSLGGNTEAFF | TGTGCCAGCAGTCTGGGAGGGAACACTGAAGCTTTCTTT
TRBJ2-2 | - | TRBV28 | - | CASSPVGAVTNTGELFF | TGTGCCAGCAGTCCGGTAGGGGCGGTTACGAACACCGGGGAGCTGTTTTTT
TRBJ2-7 | TRBD2 | TRBV23-1 | - | CASSLSGRARKSYEQYF | TGCGCCAGCAGTCTTAGCGGGAGGGCCAGGAAGTCCTACGAGCAGTACTTC
TRBJ2-7 | - | TRBV19 | - | CASSIASVGYEQYF | TGTGCCAGTAGTATAGCTAGCGTCGGCTACGAGCAGTACTTC
TRBJ1-1 | - | TRBV13 | - | CASSRLTQGPTEAFF | TGTGCCAGCAGCCGCCTGACACAGGGCCCCACTGAAGCTTTCTTT
TRBJ2-3 | TRBD1 | TRBV3-1/TRBV3-2 | - | CASSQALPGQGRETQYF | TGTGCCAGCAGCCAGGCCCTTCCGGGACAGGGGAGAGAGACGCAGTATTTT
TRBJ1-1 | TRBD1 | TRBV5-5 | - | CASTFAGGVNTEAFF | TGTGCCAGCACCTTTGCAGGGGGCGTGAACACTGAAGCTTTCTTT
TRBJ2-1 | TRBD2 | TRBV9 | once | CASSPPGTSGRYEQFF | TGTGCCAGCAGCCCCCCCGGGACTAGCGGGAGATATGAGCAGTTCTTC
TRBJ2-1 | - | TRBV7-2 | - | CASSLNRGGNEQFF | TGTGCCAGCAGCTTGAACCGAGGGGGCAATGAGCAGTTCTTC
TRBJ2-1 | TRBD2 | TRBV5-4 | - | CASAPPPAGVDNEQFF | TGTGCCAGCGCTCCGCCCCCAGCGGGAGTAGACAATGAGCAGTTCTTC
TRBJ2-7 | - | TRBV10-3 | - | CATLTGSTYEQYF | TGTGCCACGTTGACAGGCTCGACCTACGAGCAGTACTTC
TRBJ2-7 | TRBD1 | TRBV3-1/TRBV3-2 | - | CASSQGTGTTEQYF | TGTGCCAGCAGCCAAGGGACAGGGACGACCGAGCAGTACTTC